This T cell receptor beta chain was documented in a study of cytomegalovirus exposure and HLA in healthy donors. Study-level results: A later analysis revealed that TCR association rates differed between HLA loci, peaking at DRB1 and bottoming out at HLA-C. Reported findings show TCR beta sequences accurately forecast HLA-A and HLA-B alleles in most subjects.

This clone was seen only once. The antigen is undetermined. 60 Vbeta and 13 Jbeta primers were used in PCR. Clones were read by immunoSEQ multiplex PCR, and TCRdb kept only the in-frame ones, dropping some. The sample lists approximately 140,000 clones, 82% occurring once. The CDR3 extends over 12 amino acids. V trimming: 1 base; J trimming: 6 bases; junction bases outside the gene matches: 1. Germline CDR1 GTSNPN, CDR2 SVGIG (reference sequence). The sequencing input was PBMCs. V and J are TRBV30 and TRBJ1-2; TRBD1 matches 8 bases. The clonotype comes from a boy aged 10-17 years in good health and CMV-seronegative. The CDR3 sequence is CAWSAGGDGYTF. The CDR3 coding sequence is TGTGCCTGGAGTGCAGGGGGCGATGGCTACACCTTC.